The entry below gives a single T cell receptor (beta chain) sequence along with its context. Its antigen remains unidentified. Per the germline V gene, CDR1 is SGHNT and CDR2 is YYREEE (reference sequence). CDR3 length equals 15 residues. The junction had 8 bases not matched to a gene; V was cut back by 5 bases and J by 3 bases. Replicate PCRs for sorted subsets used 200 ng DNA; this equaled around 28,000 T cell genomes. Profiling relied on immunoSEQ multiplex PCR, and the TCRdb table lists in-frame clones only, not all of them. This sample has a few million clones; about 94% occur once, and the top ten carry around 0.13%. This sample stems from a study of shared clonotypes between healthy human individuals. Study summary: Each donor had three CD4 naive, three CD4 memory, two CD8 naive and one CD8 memory plate.

Study results and limitations: Sequencing depth was expected to affect clonotype sharing among donors.

This sequence originates from a man between 18 and 29 years old in good health. This chain joins TRBV5-4 and TRBJ2-3, with 8 nucleotides matching TRBD2. The sample consisted of naive CD4+ T cells sorted from blood. Subset noted: CD45RA+ positively selected. CDR3 sequence (DNA): TGTGCCAGCAGTTCGGAGCGGGAGCGGACAGATACGCAGTATTTT. Its protein is CASSSERERTDTQYF.